The 21 T cell receptor beta chains below come from one sample, sequenced in a study of T cells in tuberculosis. Clones were read by immunoSEQ multiplex PCR, and TCRdb kept only the in-frame ones, dropping some. The sample has about 33,000 clones, around 93% seen once. What was sequenced was PBMCs. These receptors all stem from a donor aged 10 to 29 with latent tuberculosis or without tuberculosis infection. Some clones in this sample may be carry-over from other donors' samples.

The chain has TRBV6-5 and TRBJ2-5, with TRBD1 as a possible D gene (6 bases). This CDR3 spans 15 amino acids. V lost 5 bases to trimming and J lost 4 bases, with 17 bases between them. CDR1 and CDR2 (germline): MNHEY, SVGAGI. CDR3 in amino acids: CASSLGTHGGETQYF. The CDR3 DNA is TGTGCCAGCAGTCTCGGGACACACGGCGGAGAGACCCAGTACTTC.

The gene calls are TRBV28 and TRBJ1-2; 9 bases line up with TRBD1. Germline values: CDR1 MDHEN, CDR2 SYDVKM. With 6 bases clipped from V and 6 bases from J, the junction kept 5 bases outside the gene matches. This CDR3 comprises 13 residues. CDR3 amino acids: CASRQQGADGYTF. DNA of the CDR3: TGTGCCAGCAGACAACAGGGGGCCGATGGCTACACCTTC.

This chain uses TRBV6-4 with TRBJ1-5; no definite D call. The CDR3 has 16 residues. Trimming pared 7 bases from V and 3 bases from J, leaving 19 bases between. Per germline, CDR1 MRHNA and CDR2 SNTAGT. The CDR3 region is CASTILGGLHNQPQHF. CDR3 nucleotides: TGTGCCAGCACCATCCTAGGAGGGCTCCACAATCAGCCCCAGCATTTT.

The genes are TRBV28 and TRBJ2-1; D may be TRBD2 (7 bases). The CDR3 contains 16 residues. Germline CDR1 and CDR2: MDHEN and SYDVKM. V lost 6 bases, J lost 4 bases, and 19 bases lay in between. The CDR3: CASSPQGGALYNEQFF. CDR3 nucleotides: TGTGCCAGCAGCCCCCAAGGGGGGGCCCTATACAATGAGCAGTTCTTC. The variable domain in full, with the rest retrieved from reference TRBV28 and TRBJ2-1, is DVKVTQSSRYLVKRTGEKVFLECVQDMDHENMFWYRQDPGLGLRLIYFSYDVKMKEKGDIPEGYSVSREKKERFSLILESASTNQTSMYLCASSPQGGALYNEQFFGPGTRLTVL.

CDR3 loop: CASSLGTSDYNEQFF. As DNA, the CDR3 is TGTGCCAGCAGCTTAGGGACTAGCGACTACAATGAGCAGTTCTTC. The chain carries TRBV11-3 and TRBJ2-1, with 9 bases lining up with TRBD2. The CDR3 loop spans 15 amino acids. Germline V gene sequence: CDR1 SGHNT, CDR2 YENEEA. V shed 1 base, J shed 3 bases, and the junction held 1 base outside the gene matches.

The rearrangement uses TRBV5-4 and TRBJ2-1; TRBD1 is a possible D gene (5 bases). V lost 1 base and J lost 7, with 12 bases in between. The CDR3 sequence is 14 residues long. CDR1 and CDR2 (germline): SGHNT, YYREEE (reference sequence). DNA of the CDR3: TGTGCCAGCAGCTTGATAGGGGATGGGAATGAGCAGTTCTTC. Translation: CASSLIGDGNEQFF.

This chain joins TRBV2 and TRBJ1-1; D gene ambiguous. Between the trimmed V and J ends, which lost 1 base and 3 bases, there was a span of 9 bases. This CDR3 spans 14 amino acids. Germline CDR1 SNHLY, CDR2 FYNNEI. Written as DNA, the CDR3 is TGTGCCAGCAGTGAAGTTCGGGGTGACACTGAAGCTTTCTTT. Residues: CASSEVRGDTEAFF.

This sequence joins TRBV4-1 and TRBJ2-7; 8 nucleotides align to TRBD1. Germline V gene sequence: CDR1 MGHRA, CDR2 YSYEKL. With V trimmed by 9 bases and J by 3 bases, 10 bases remained unmatched. The CDR3 extends over 14 amino acids. The CDR3 region is CARPILGQGYEQYF. In DNA, the CDR3 is TGCGCCAGACCGATTCTAGGACAGGGCTACGAGCAGTACTTC.

This chain uses TRBV2 with TRBJ2-3; the match to TRBD2 covers 8 bases. The CDR3 totals 14 residues. The J segment lost 4 bases and the V segment lost 7 bases, leaving 7 bases of the junction unmatched. Germline V gene lookup returns CDR1 SNHLY and CDR2 FYNNEI. This chain's CDR3 is CASNTFGGADTQYF. The CDR3, as DNA: TGTGCCAGCAACACCTTCGGGGGGGCAGATACGCAGTATTTT.

The gene calls are TRBV11-2 and TRBJ2-1; a possible D gene is TRBD2 (7 bases). V was pared by 4 bases and J by 6 bases, with 16 bases between. Per germline, CDR1 SGHAT and CDR2 FQNNGV. The CDR3 is 15 residues long. Here the CDR3 reads CASSSWRGRVNEQFF. Here the CDR3 DNA reads TGTGCCAGCAGCTCCTGGCGGGGGCGGGTCAATGAGCAGTTCTTC.

This rearrangement joins TRBV6-1 to TRBJ1-3, with 7 bases lining up with TRBD1. The CDR3 length is 15 residues. V was clipped by 6 bases and J by 4 bases; unmatched bases: 9. Germline CDR1 and CDR2: MNHNS and SASEGT. The CDR3 region has the DNA TGTGCCAGCAGATCCTGGGCAGGGGGAGGAAACACCATATATTTT. Translated: CASRSWAGGGNTIYF.

The rearrangement uses TRBV19 and TRBJ2-2, with TRBD2 matching over 11 bases. The CDR3 extends over 15 amino acids. V shed 3 bases and J 3 bases; nucleotides not matched to a gene: 0. In germline, CDR1 is LNHDA, CDR2 SQIVND (reference sequence). The CDR3 nucleotides are TGTGCCAGTAGTATGACTAGCGGGGACACCGGGGAGCTGTTTTTT. It translates to CASSMTSGDTGELFF.

There are a few counts of this clone. V is TRBV9 and J is TRBJ2-1; D remains unclear. Germline CDR1 and CDR2: SGDLS and YYNGEE. V dropped 3 bases and J dropped 6 bases, with 13 bases sitting between them. The CDR3 is 14 residues long. This CDR3 reads CASSGSPGSNEQFF. In DNA form, the CDR3 reads TGTGCCAGCAGCGGATCTCCGGGTAGCAATGAGCAGTTCTTC.

The chain joins TRBV19 to TRBJ1-1; weak D call: TRBD1 (6 bases). The CDR3 has 16 amino acids. CDR1 is LNHDA and CDR2 is SQIVND in the germline V gene (reference sequence). Trimming took off 3 bases at V and 0 bases at J, with 14 bases between the two ends. Written as DNA, the CDR3 is TGTGCCAGTAGTATCTGGGGGGGCAGCATGAACACTGAAGCTTTCTTT. This translates into CASSIWGGSMNTEAFF.

The rearrangement joins TRBV28 to TRBJ1-1; 9 bases agree with TRBD1. The CDR3 runs 15 residues. Germline V gives CDR1 MDHEN, CDR2 SYDVKM. V gave up 6 bases and J gave up 4 bases; unmatched junction bases: 9. DNA of the CDR3: TGTGCCAGCAGCCCATTAAGGACAGGGGCCACTGAAGCTTTCTTT. It translates to CASSPLRTGATEAFF.

This clone was detected only once. The chain carries TRBV7-6 and TRBJ2-2, with D possibly TRBD1 on 5 matching bases. V lost 8 bases, J lost 7 bases, and 11 bases lay in between. The CDR3 is 12 residues long. Germline assignment: CDR1 SGHVS and CDR2 FNYEAQ. CDR3 region: CASEGAHGELFF. CDR3 in DNA: TGTGCCAGCGAAGGGGCCCACGGGGAGCTGTTTTTT.

The V gene is TRBV2, the J gene TRBJ1-5, with 12 bases identical to TRBD1. CDR3 size: 16 residues. V lost 2 bases and J lost 7; bases outside the gene matches: 6. CDR1 is SNHLY and CDR2 is FYNNEI in the germline V gene. CDR3 loop: CASSEWGQGAEQPQHF. CDR3 DNA sequence: TGTGCCAGCAGTGAATGGGGACAGGGGGCAGAACAGCCCCAGCATTTT.

The V gene is TRBV25-1, the J gene TRBJ2-5, with 8 bases identical to TRBD1. Germline V CDR1 and CDR2: MGHDK, SYGVNS. The CDR3 is made up of 16 amino acids. Losses at the gene ends were 5 bases for V and 4 bases for J; bases not matched to a gene: 12. This CDR3 reads CASSPHGQGKGETQYF. CDR3 in DNA: TGTGCCAGCAGTCCCCATGGACAGGGAAAGGGAGAGACCCAGTACTTC.

CDR3 residues: CASSVTSAGELFF. The CDR3 DNA reads TGTGCCAGTAGTGTGACTAGCGCCGGGGAGCTGTTTTTT. V gene TRBV19 combines with J gene TRBJ2-2; 8 bases agree with TRBD2. The CDR3 has 13 amino acids. With V trimmed by 5 bases and J by 6 bases, 2 bases remained unmatched. Per germline, CDR1 LNHDA and CDR2 SQIVND (reference sequence). Drawing the rest from reference TRBV19 and TRBJ2-2, the complete variable domain is DGGITQSPKYLFRKEGQNVTLSCEQNLNHDAMYWYRQDPGQGLRLIYYSQIVNDFQKGDIAEGYSVSREKKESFPLTVTSAQKNPTAFYLCASSVTSAGELFFGEGSRLTVL.

The DNA for the CDR3 is TGTGCCAGCAGCAATACCCGGGACAGGGGGCGAGGAAATCAGCCCCAGCATTTT. It codes for CASSNTRDRGRGNQPQHF. The chain uses TRBV27 and TRBJ1-5; TRBD1 agrees at 12 bases. After removal of 6 bases from V and 4 bases from J, the junction contained 13 bases not matched to a gene. CDR3 length: 18 residues. The V gene's germline CDR1 is MNHEY and CDR2 SMNVEV (reference sequence).

The V and J genes are TRBV19 and TRBJ1-2, with D unresolved. Germline CDR1 is LNHDA and CDR2 is SQIVND (reference sequence). V shed 5 bases and J shed 4 bases, with 8 bases lying between them. The CDR3 consists of 12 residues. The DNA for the CDR3 is TGTGCCAGTAGTTTCCTGAGCTATGGCTACACCTTC. Translated, it gives CASSFLSYGYTF.